The TCR beta chain under discussion was sequenced for a study of T cell clonality in common variable immunodeficiency. Broader study findings: CVID subjects showed higher TCRbeta clonality than healthy controls. Authors noted CVID clonality's cause needs subpopulation repertoire sequencing.

This clone was recorded at least ten times. No antigen is known for it. The read comes to an end 3 residues before the CDR3 does, leaving the germline J gene to fill in the end. The CDR3 totals 15 residues. The trim removed 5 bases at V and 4 bases at J, leaving 7 bases unmatched. The germline V gene has CDR1 SGHTA and CDR2 FQGTGA. The table came from immunoSEQ multiplex PCR; TCRdb's copy has only in-frame clones and leaves some out. The profile covers over 30,000 clones, none occurring a single time. The sequence derives from a person aged 18 to 70 in good health. Sequencing was carried out using peripheral blood mononuclear cells. The V call is TRBV7-3, the J call TRBJ2-2, with 7 bases identical to TRBD1. The DNA read from the CDR3 is TGTGCCAGCAGCCCCTCCCGGGACAGCACCGGGGAG. Translation: CASSPSRDSTGE. The full CDR3 is CASSPSRDSTGELFF.